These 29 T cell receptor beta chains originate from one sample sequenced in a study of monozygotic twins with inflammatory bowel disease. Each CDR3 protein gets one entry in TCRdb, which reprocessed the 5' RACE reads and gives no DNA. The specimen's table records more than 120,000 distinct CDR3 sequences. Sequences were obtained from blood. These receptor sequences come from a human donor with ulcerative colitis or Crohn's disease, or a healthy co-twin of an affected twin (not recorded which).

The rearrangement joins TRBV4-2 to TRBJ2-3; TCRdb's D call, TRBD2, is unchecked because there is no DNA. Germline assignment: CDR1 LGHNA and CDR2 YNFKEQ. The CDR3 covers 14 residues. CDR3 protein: CASSHDSLTDTQYF.

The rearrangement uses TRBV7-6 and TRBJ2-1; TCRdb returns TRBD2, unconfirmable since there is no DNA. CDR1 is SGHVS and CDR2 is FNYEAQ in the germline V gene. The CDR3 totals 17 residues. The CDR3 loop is CASSSVWGGGAVNEQFF.

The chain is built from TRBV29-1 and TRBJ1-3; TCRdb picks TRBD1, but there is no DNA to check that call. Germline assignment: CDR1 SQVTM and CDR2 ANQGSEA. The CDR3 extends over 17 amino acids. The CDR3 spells CSVEGTGPLNSGNTIYF. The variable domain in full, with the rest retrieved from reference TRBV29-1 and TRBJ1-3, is SAVISQKPSRDICQRGTSLTIQCQVDSQVTMMFWYRQQPGQSLTLIATANQGSEATYESGFVIDKFPISRPNLTFSTLTVSNMSPEDSSIYLCSVEGTGPLNSGNTIYFGEGSWLTVV.

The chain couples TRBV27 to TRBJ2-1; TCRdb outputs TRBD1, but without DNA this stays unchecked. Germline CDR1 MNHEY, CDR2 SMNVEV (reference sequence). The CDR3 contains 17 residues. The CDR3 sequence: CASSSHGTESPYNEQFF.

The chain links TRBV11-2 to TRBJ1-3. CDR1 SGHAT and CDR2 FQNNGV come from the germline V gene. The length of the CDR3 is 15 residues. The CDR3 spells CASSLEIFSGNTIYF.

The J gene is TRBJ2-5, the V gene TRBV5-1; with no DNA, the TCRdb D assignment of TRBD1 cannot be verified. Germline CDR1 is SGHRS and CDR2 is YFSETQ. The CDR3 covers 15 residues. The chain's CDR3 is CASSWEGASQETQYF.

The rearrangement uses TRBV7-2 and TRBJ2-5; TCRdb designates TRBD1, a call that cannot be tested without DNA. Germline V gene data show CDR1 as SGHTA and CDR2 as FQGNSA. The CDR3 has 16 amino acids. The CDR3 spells CASSALGGGLKETQYF.

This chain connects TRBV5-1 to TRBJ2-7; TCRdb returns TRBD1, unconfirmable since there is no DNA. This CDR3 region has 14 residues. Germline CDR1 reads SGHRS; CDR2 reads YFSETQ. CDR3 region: CASSLQGLTYEQYF.

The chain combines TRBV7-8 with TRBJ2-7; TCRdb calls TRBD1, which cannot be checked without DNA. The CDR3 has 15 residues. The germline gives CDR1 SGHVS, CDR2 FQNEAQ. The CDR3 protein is CASSLARQGICEQYF. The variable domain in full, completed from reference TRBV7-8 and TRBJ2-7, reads GAGVSQSPRYKVAKRGQDVALRCDPISGHVSLFWYQQALGQGPEFLTYFQNEAQLDKSGLPSDRFFAERPEGSVSTLKIQRTQQEDSAVYLCASSLARQGICEQYFGPGTRLTVT.

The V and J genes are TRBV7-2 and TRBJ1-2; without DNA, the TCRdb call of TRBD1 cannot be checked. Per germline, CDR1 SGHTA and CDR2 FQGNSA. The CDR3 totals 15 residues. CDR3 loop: CASSLAGQLAYGYTF.

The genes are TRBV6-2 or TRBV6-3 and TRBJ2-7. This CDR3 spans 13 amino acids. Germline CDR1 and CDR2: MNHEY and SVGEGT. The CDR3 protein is CASSFGRAYEQYF.

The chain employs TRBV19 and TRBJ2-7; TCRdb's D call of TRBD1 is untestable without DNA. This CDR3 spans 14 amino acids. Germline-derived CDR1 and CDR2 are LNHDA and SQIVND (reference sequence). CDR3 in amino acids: CASSPGTEYYEQYF.

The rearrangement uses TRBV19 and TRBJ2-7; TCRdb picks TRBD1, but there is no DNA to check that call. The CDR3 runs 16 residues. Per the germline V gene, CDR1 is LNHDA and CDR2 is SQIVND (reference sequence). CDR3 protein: CASSIGRDRATYEQYF.

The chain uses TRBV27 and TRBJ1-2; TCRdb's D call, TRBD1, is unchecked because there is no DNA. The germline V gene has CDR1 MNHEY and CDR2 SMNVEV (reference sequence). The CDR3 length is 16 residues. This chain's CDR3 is CASSSYRQGAKGGYTF.

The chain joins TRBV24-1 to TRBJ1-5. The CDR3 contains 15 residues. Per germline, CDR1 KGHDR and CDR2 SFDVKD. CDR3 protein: CATSDTSDGNQPQHF.

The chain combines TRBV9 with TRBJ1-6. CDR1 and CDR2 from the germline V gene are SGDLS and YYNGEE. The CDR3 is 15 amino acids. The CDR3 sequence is CASSVEAVYNSPLHF.

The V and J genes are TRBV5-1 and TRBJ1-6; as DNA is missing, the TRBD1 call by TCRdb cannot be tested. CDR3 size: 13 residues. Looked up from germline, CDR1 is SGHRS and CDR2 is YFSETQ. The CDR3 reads CASSRQINSPLHF.

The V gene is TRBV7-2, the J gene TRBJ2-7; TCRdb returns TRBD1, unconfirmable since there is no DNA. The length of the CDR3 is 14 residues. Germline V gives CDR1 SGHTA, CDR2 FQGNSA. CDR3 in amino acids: CASSLAGIQGEQYF.

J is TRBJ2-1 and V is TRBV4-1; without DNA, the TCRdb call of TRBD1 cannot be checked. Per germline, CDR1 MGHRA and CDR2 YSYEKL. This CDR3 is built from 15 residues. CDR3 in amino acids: CASSQPGGWHNEQFF.

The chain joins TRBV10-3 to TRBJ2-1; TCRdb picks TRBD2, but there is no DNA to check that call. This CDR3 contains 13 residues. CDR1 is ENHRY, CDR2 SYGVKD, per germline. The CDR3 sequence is CAITWTAGNEQFF.

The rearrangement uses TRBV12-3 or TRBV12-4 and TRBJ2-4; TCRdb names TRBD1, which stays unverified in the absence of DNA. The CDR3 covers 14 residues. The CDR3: CASSKQGATNIQYF.

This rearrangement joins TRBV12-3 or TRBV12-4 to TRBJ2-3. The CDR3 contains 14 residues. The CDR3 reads CDSSLGRDTDTQYF.

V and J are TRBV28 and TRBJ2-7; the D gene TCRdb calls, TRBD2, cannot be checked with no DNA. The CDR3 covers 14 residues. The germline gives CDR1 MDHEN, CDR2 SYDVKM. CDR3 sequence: CASSSSAAGSEQYF.

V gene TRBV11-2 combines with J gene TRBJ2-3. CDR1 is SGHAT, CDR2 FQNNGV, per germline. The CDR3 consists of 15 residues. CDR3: CASSSVPITTDTQYF.

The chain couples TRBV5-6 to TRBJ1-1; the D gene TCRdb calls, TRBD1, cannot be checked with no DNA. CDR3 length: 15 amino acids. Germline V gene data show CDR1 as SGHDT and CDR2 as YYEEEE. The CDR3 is CASSPGGAWNTEAFF.

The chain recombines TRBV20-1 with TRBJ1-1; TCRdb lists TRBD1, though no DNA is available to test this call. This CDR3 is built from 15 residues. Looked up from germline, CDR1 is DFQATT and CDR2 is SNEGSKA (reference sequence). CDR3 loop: CSARQRQGGTGEAFF.

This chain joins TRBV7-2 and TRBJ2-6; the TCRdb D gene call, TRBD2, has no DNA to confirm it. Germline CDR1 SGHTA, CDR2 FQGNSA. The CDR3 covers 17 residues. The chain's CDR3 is CASSLVGGLIGANVLTF.

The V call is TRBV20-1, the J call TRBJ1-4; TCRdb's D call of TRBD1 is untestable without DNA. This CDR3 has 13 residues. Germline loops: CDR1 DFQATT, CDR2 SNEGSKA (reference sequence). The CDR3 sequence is CSARGQNNEKLFF.

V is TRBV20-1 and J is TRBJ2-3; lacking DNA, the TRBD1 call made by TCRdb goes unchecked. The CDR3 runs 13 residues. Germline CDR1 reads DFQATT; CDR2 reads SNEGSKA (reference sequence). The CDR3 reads CSARWTGSDTQYF.